A single sample gave rise to the 15 T cell receptor beta chains below, sequenced in a study of CD8 T cells in ankylosing spondylitis. Each CDR3 protein is one row after TCRdb ran MiXCR on the 5' RACE reads. This sample yields 200,000 to 300,000 distinct CDR3 sequences, of which roughly a quarter are seen a single time; roughly 0.67% belongs to the top ten. The sample was blood, either unsorted or a sorted T cell fraction (not recorded which). The receptors stem from a male donor with ankylosing spondylitis or in good health (not recorded which).

The genes are TRBV27 and TRBJ2-3, with 9 bases fitting TRBD1. Germline CDR1 reads MNHEY; CDR2 reads SMNVEV (reference sequence). Trimming at V came to 2 bases and at J to 0 bases, leaving 18 bases not matched to a gene. The CDR3 has 21 amino acids. The CDR3 DNA sequence: TGTGCCAGCAGTTTAATCTTGGGACAGGGCGTTGAGGAATCGAGCACAGATACGCAGTATTTT. This translates into CASSLILGQGVEESSTDTQYF.

The sample holds many counts of this clonotype. The rearrangement links TRBV10-3 to TRBJ2-1, with a weak D call TRBD1 (5 bases). The CDR3 spans 14 residues. Between the trimmed V and J ends, which lost 3 bases and 2 bases, there was a span of 8 bases. Germline assignment: CDR1 ENHRY and CDR2 SYGVKD. The CDR3, as DNA: TGTGCCATCAGTGAACAGACAGCCTACAATGAGCAGTTCTTC. Translating it yields CAISEQTAYNEQFF.

This clonotype was seen many times. The chain links TRBV6-1 to TRBJ1-5; no firm D call. Per the germline V gene, CDR1 is MNHNS and CDR2 is SASEGT. Trimming took off 3 bases at V and 7 bases at J, with 10 bases between the two ends. The CDR3 has 13 residues. The CDR3 DNA reads TGTGCCAGCAGTGAGGTCTACCAGCAGCCCCAGCATTTT. This codes for CASSEVYQQPQHF.

The chain employs TRBV6-1 and TRBJ2-3, with 9 bases aligning to TRBD2. The CDR3 is 16 residues long. Germline CDR1 and CDR2: MNHNS and SASEGT. Germline trimming cut 4 bases from V and 1 base from J; bases unmatched to any gene: 6. The chain's CDR3 is CASSGGAGGRTDTQYF. CDR3 nucleotides: TGTGCCAGCAGTGGTGGAGCGGGGGGCCGCACAGATACGCAGTATTTT.

The V call is TRBV6-5, the J call TRBJ2-5, with TRBD1 identical over 9 bases. The CDR3 extends over 13 amino acids. Per germline, CDR1 MNHEY and CDR2 SVGAGI. The J segment lost 9 bases and the V segment lost 4 bases, leaving 6 bases of the junction unmatched. The CDR3, as DNA: TGTGCCAGCAGTTTGACAGGGGGGGAGCCCCAGTACTTC. Residues: CASSLTGGEPQYF.

This clonotype was recorded many times. J is TRBJ2-7 and V is TRBV2, with D perhaps matching TRBD1 (5 bases). Trimming left V 7 bases short and J 0 bases short, with 13 bases between. Germline CDR1 and CDR2: SNHLY and FYNNEI. This CDR3 is built from 14 residues. The CDR3 DNA sequence: TGTGCCAGCAAGAAAGACAGACTCTCCTACGAGCAGTACTTC. Translating it yields CASKKDRLSYEQYF.

This clonotype showed up just a few times. The chain carries TRBV20-1 and TRBJ2-7, with 9 bases lining up with TRBD1. Germline lookup yields CDR1 DFQATT and CDR2 SNEGSKA (reference sequence). The CDR3 loop spans 13 amino acids. With 5 bases clipped from V and 5 bases from J, the junction kept 7 bases outside the gene matches. In nucleotides, the CDR3 is TGCAGTGCTTGGGACAGGGTCACGGACGAGCAGTACTTC. This encodes CSAWDRVTDEQYF.

This clonotype was seen many times. CDR3 in amino acids: CASSPPGLAGGTDTQYF. The CDR3 nucleotides read TGTGCCAGCAGTCCACCGGGACTAGCGGGGGGTACAGATACGCAGTATTTT. The chain combines TRBV12-3 or TRBV12-4 with TRBJ2-3; TRBD2 matches 15 bases. The J segment lost 3 bases and the V segment lost 5 bases, leaving 6 bases of the junction unmatched. The CDR3 has 17 residues.

The chain combines TRBV5-5 with TRBJ2-1, with 8 positions matching TRBD2. The CDR3 runs 15 residues. Germline values: CDR1 SGHKS, CDR2 YYEKEE (reference sequence). With 4 bases clipped from V and 9 bases from J, the junction kept 12 bases outside the gene matches. DNA for the CDR3: TGTGCCAGCAGCCCCCGGGGGGGCGTGGTCGGTGAGCAGTTCTTC. As protein: CASSPRGGVVGEQFF.

The rearrangement links TRBV20-1 to TRBJ2-7; 14 bases are shared with TRBD2. V was pared by 5 bases and J by 0 bases, with 6 bases of the junction left unmatched. CDR1 is DFQATT and CDR2 is SNEGSKA in the germline V gene (reference sequence). The CDR3 has 16 amino acids. CDR3 sequence (DNA): TGCAGTGCTCCCGGGACTAGCGGGGGTCGCTCCTACGAGCAGTACTTC. This gives the protein CSAPGTSGGRSYEQYF.

This clonotype appeared once. The chain joins TRBV12-5 to TRBJ2-1; TRBD2 aligns across 10 bases. V lost 3 bases and J lost 8; bases outside the gene matches: 7. CDR3 length: 15 amino acids. CDR1 and CDR2 from the germline V gene are LGHNT and FRNRAP. CDR3 nucleotide sequence: TGTGCTAGTGGTTTTGGTAGCGGGGGGAGGGATGAGCAGTTCTTC. This sequence encodes CASGFGSGGRDEQFF.

The rearrangement uses TRBV25-1 and TRBJ2-3, with D perhaps matching TRBD2 (5 bases). The CDR3 is 12 amino acids. V was trimmed by 8 bases and J by 6 bases, leaving 12 bases between them. The germline gives CDR1 MGHDK, CDR2 SYGVNS. The CDR3 sequence is CASRTGSDTQYF. The CDR3 DNA is TGTGCCAGCCGGACGGGAAGCGATACGCAGTATTTT.

This clonotype has at least ten counts. This rearrangement joins TRBV11-2 to TRBJ1-5; a weak D match, TRBD1 (5 bases). CDR1 and CDR2 from the germline V gene are SGHAT and FQNNGV. This CDR3 spans 19 amino acids. Trimming took 5 bases from V and 3 from J, leaving 26 bases between them. CDR3 in amino acids: CASSPLWGYWDGFNQPQHF. In DNA, the CDR3 is TGTGCCAGCAGCCCCCTTTGGGGGTATTGGGATGGGTTCAATCAGCCCCAGCATTTT.

Ten or more counts support this clonotype. The CDR3 loop reads CASSDKYGYTF. CDR3 DNA sequence: TGTGCCAGCAGTGATAAGTATGGCTACACCTTC. The chain couples TRBV6-5 to TRBJ1-2; D remains ambiguous. The CDR3 sequence is 11 residues long. Germline V gene lookup returns CDR1 MNHEY and CDR2 SVGAGI. V dropped 5 bases and J dropped 5 bases, with 6 bases sitting between them.

V usage is TRBV5-5 and J usage is TRBJ2-1, with TRBD2 matching 12 bases. The V gene end was trimmed by 4 bases and the J gene end by 7 bases; junction bases not matched to a gene: 3. This CDR3 is built from 14 residues. The germline CDR1 and CDR2 sequences are SGHKS and YYEKEE (reference sequence). The CDR3 loop is CASSRLAGGNEQFF. The CDR3 DNA sequence: TGTGCCAGCAGCAGGCTAGCGGGGGGGAATGAGCAGTTCTTC.